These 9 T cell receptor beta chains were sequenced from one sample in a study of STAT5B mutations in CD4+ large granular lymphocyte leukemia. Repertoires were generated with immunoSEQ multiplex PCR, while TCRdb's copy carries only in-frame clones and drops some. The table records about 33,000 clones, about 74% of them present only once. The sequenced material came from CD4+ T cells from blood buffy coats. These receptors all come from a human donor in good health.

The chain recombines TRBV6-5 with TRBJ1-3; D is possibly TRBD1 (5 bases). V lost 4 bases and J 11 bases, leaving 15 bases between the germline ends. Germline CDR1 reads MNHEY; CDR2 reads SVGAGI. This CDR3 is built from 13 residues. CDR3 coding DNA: TGTGCCAGCAGTTCCAATCGACAGAGGGCCATATATTTT. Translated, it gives CASSSNRQRAIYF.

The CDR3, as DNA: TGCAGCGTTGAGCTAGACAGGGGGGGCACTGAAGCTTTCTTT. Amino acid sequence: CSVELDRGGTEAFF. The genes are TRBV29-1 and TRBJ1-1; 9 bases map to TRBD1. Germline trimming cut 3 bases from V and 4 bases from J; bases unmatched to any gene: 6. The CDR3 totals 14 residues. The V gene's germline CDR1 is SQVTM and CDR2 ANQGSEA.

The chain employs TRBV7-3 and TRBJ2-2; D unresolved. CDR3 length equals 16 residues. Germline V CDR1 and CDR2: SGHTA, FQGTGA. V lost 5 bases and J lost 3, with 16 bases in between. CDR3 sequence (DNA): TGTGCCAGCAGCCCTGTTGCGGAGCGAGACACCGGGGAGCTGTTTTTT. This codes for CASSPVAERDTGELFF.

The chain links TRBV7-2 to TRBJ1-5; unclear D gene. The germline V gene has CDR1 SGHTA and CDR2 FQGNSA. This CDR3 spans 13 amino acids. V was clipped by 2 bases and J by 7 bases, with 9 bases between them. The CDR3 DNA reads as TGTGCCAGCAGCTTATCAATAAGCCAGCCCCAGCATTTT. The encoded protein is CASSLSISQPQHF.

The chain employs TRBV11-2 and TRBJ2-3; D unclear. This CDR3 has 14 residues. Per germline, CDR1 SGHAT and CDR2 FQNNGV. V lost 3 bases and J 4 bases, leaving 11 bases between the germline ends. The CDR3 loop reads CASSLIDASDTQYF. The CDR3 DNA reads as TGTGCCAGCAGCTTGATAGACGCCTCAGATACGCAGTATTTT.

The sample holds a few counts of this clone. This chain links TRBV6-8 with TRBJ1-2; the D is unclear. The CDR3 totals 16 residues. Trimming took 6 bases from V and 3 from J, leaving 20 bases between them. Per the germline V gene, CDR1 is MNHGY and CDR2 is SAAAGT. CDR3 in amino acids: CASSVGEERDDYGYTF. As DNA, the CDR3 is TGTGCCAGCAGCGTCGGGGAGGAGAGAGACGACTATGGCTACACCTTC.

The CDR3 nucleotides are TGTGCCAGCAGCTTAGACAGGGTGTCAACTAATGAAAAACTGTTTTTT. Translating it yields CASSLDRVSTNEKLFF. The V call is TRBV7-8, the J call TRBJ1-4, with TRBD1 as a possible D gene (6 bases). V lost 1 base, J lost 0 bases, and 9 bases lay in between. CDR1 is SGHVS and CDR2 is FQNEAQ in the germline V gene. The length of the CDR3 is 16 residues.

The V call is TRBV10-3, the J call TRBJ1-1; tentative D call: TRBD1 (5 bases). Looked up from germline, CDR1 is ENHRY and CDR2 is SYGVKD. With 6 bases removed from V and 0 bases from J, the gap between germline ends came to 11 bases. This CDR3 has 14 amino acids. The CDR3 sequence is CAISLGQMNTEAFF. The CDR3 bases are TGTGCCATCAGCCTAGGACAAATGAACACTGAAGCTTTCTTT.

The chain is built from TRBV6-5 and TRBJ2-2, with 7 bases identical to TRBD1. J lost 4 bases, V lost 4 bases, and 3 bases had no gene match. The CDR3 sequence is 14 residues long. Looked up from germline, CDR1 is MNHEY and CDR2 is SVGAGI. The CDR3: CASSLRGRTGELFF. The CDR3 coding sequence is TGTGCCAGCAGTTTAAGGGGGCGCACCGGGGAGCTGTTTTTT.